This section outlines one T cell receptor beta chain sequence together with its context. Antigen: not known. The source of the sample is a study of cytomegalovirus exposure and HLA in healthy donors. Findings and limits, study-wide: A prior analysis recorded that most TCR beta V segments were productive about 90% or about 30% of the time. Information on immune exposure was restricted to one variable (CMV serostatus). Diagnosis of cytomegalovirus status made by the classifier reportedly showed high specificity and sensitivity. The listing of 150 or so TCR beta chains classed them as cytomegalovirus-associated.

The germline V gene encodes CDR1 SGHTA and CDR2 FQGTGA. The CDR3 is 18 amino acids. V was pared by 0 bases and J by 5 bases, with 10 bases of the junction left unmatched. Primers for the PCR totalled 60 Vbeta and 13 Jbeta. Clones were sequenced by immunoSEQ multiplex PCR, and TCRdb holds only the in-frame ones, with some missing. The sample table includes roughly 120,000 clones. The chain joins TRBV7-3 to TRBJ2-2; 9 bases are shared with TRBD1. The specimen sequenced was PBMCs. This TCR was recovered from a man between 25 and 39 years old in good health and CMV-seronegative. The CDR3 is CASSLTPPGTGTTGELFF. DNA of the CDR3: TGTGCCAGCAGCTTAACCCCCCCCGGGACAGGGACTACCGGGGAGCTGTTTTTT.